This section outlines one TCR beta chain sequence together with its context. Antigen specificity is unknown. CDR3 length: 13 amino acids. CDR1 MNHEY and CDR2 SMNVEV come from the germline V gene (reference sequence). V lost 2 bases to trimming and J lost 8 bases, with 12 bases between them. This sample is drawn from a study of T cell repertoires in cytomegalovirus infection. Looking at the study overall: Indications of both CMV infection and matching HLA type were provided by public TCR beta signatures.

Whole-study results and caveats: Cumulative public TCR beta family frequency identified carriers of CMV plus the relevant HLA. CMV-specific HLA-C-restricted TCR beta clonotypes dominated the ex vivo response.

One entry per CDR3 protein, called by TCRdb with MiXCR from the reads. The repertoire holds 26,000 or so distinct CDR3 sequences, about 19% seen once, with about 82% in the top ten. The J gene is TRBJ1-2, the V gene TRBV27; D is possibly TRBD1 (6 bases). The sample was CD8+ T cells from cultured PBMCs, taken from culture after CMV antigen stimulation. This TCR came from a human donor in good health (CMV status not recorded). Some clones in this sample may be carry-over from other donors' samples. The CDR3 spells CASSLPDRSGYTF. CDR3 DNA: TGTGCCAGCAGTTTACCCGACAGGTCCGGCTACACCTTC.